This TCR beta chain came from a study of cytomegalovirus exposure and HLA in healthy donors. Study-level findings and limits: On later analysis, the bulk of CMV-associated TCR beta chains appeared to be HLA-restricted. According to the study, roughly 160 TCR beta chains were cytomegalovirus-associated. Specificity of three CMV-associated chains for CMV antigens was verified in vitro.

In this sample, this clone turned up a few times. Its matching antigen is unknown. Germline-derived CDR1 and CDR2 are SGHDT and YYEEEE. Germline trimming cut 1 base from V and 3 bases from J; bases unmatched to any gene: 5. The CDR3 runs 15 residues. It was with 60 Vbeta and 13 Jbeta primers that the PCR ran. The repertoire was sequenced with immunoSEQ multiplex PCR; TCRdb's copy has only in-frame clones and lacks some. The table shows hundreds of thousands of clones, with approximately 88% occurring only once. The chain has TRBV5-6 and TRBJ2-3, with TRBD2 matching 7 bases. The sequence was collected from a boy aged 2 to 10 in good health and CMV-seronegative. Sequenced material: PBMCs. CDR3 amino acids: CASSLSSAGTDTQYF. CDR3 bases: TGTGCCAGCAGCTTGAGCTCAGCGGGGACAGATACGCAGTATTTT.